Here is one TCR beta chain with its context. Antigen specificity is unknown. With 0 bases removed from V and 3 bases from J, the gap between germline ends came to 18 bases. The germline gives CDR1 DFQATT, CDR2 SNEGSKA (reference sequence). The CDR3 consists of 16 residues. This record belongs to a study of T-cell reconstitution after alpha-beta-depleted transplantation in children. Regarding the study as a whole: A year had passed since transplant, and T-cell counts and diversity by then came mostly from newly produced T cells. Two months or so post-transplant, alpha-beta T cells reportedly derived from several hundred expanded graft clones. Several patients had high TCRbeta diversity at day 60; it came from surviving recipient T cells and thymic progenitors.

TCRbeta library construction was performed incorporating unique molecular identifiers. One entry per CDR3 protein results from TCRdb running MiXCR on the PCR reads. The data contain 80,000 to 100,000 distinct CDR3 sequences, 23% of them singletons. The sample in question was PBMCs, obtained before TCRalphabeta/CD19-depleted stem cell transplant. The TCR originated in a boy younger than 10 with acute lymphoblastic leukemia, due to receive a stem cell transplant. The gene calls are TRBV20-1 and TRBJ2-7; maybe TRBD2 (5 bases). The CDR3 is CSARDPTGISLYEQYF. The CDR3 DNA reads TGCAGTGCTAGAGATCCTACCGGGATTAGCCTCTACGAGCAGTACTTC.